This T cell receptor (beta chain) was captured in a study of blood T cells in healthy people across ages. The use of a sample-barcoded 5' primer and a J-beta primer mix characterized a second PCR of about 7 to 12 cycles. TCRdb ran MiXCR on the 5' RACE reads and lists one entry per CDR3 protein. The table lists about 900,000 distinct CDR3 sequences, under 50% of them singletons, with roughly 13% in the top ten. Findings and limits, study-wide: Long-lived donors had more naive CD4+ cells and higher diversity than aged donors. Among T cells, TCR beta diversity per million cells dropped roughly linearly as age rose.

A word on this clonotype: As yet, its antigen is unknown.

The TCR comes from a man younger than 45 in good health. Material for sequencing was blood.

In DNA, the CDR3 is TGCAGTGCTAGCCTCCAGGGCCCCTACAATGAGCAGTTCTTC. Translated: CSASLQGPYNEQFF. The chain uses TRBV20-1 and TRBJ2-1, with a weak D call TRBD1 (5 bases). The V and J ends lost 3 bases and 2 bases respectively, with 11 bases between them. The CDR3 covers 14 residues. CDR1 DFQATT and CDR2 SNEGSKA come from the germline V gene (reference sequence).